This T cell receptor beta chain is drawn from a study of cytomegalovirus exposure and HLA in healthy donors. Findings and limits, study-wide: Cytomegalovirus-associated status was assigned to roughly 160 TCR beta chains.

The PCR ran on 60 Vbeta and 13 Jbeta primers. Some clones are missing from TCRdb's copy, which holds only in-frame ones; the method was immunoSEQ multiplex PCR. The sample lists tens of thousands of clones, around 62% occurring once. Worth noting for this clone: Its specificity is unknown.

Germline-derived CDR1 and CDR2 are SGHAT and FQNNGV. V lost 5 bases and J 2 bases, leaving 12 bases between the germline ends. The CDR3 contains 14 residues. The sequence was collected from a man aged 35-49 years in good health and CMV-seropositive. This rearrangement joins TRBV11-2 to TRBJ1-2, with D perhaps matching TRBD1 (5 bases). What was sequenced was PBMCs. The CDR3 region is CASSPGAGNYGYTF. As DNA, the CDR3 is TGTGCCAGCAGCCCTGGGGCGGGGAACTATGGCTACACCTTC. The entire variable domain, with the rest obtained from reference TRBV11-2 and TRBJ1-2, is as follows: EAGVAQSPRYKIIEKRQSVAFWCNPISGHATLYWYQQILGQGPKLLIQFQNNGVVDDSQLPKDRFSAERLKGVDSTLKIQPAKLEDSAVYLCASSPGAGNYGYTFGSGTRLTVV.